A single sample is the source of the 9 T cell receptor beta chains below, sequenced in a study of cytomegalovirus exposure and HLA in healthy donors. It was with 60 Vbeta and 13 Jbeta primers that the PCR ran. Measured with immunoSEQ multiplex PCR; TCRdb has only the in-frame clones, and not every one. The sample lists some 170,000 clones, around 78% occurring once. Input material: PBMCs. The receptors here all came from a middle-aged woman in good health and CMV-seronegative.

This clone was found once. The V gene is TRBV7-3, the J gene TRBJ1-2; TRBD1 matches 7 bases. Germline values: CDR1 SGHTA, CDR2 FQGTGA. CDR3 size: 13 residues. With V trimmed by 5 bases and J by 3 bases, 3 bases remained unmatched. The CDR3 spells CASSPGQDYGYTF. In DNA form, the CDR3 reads TGTGCCAGCAGCCCAGGACAGGACTATGGCTACACCTTC.

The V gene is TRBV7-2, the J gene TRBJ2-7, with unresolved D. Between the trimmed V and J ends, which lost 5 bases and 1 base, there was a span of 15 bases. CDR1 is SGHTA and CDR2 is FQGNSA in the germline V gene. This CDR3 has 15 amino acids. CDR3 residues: CASSRLVGESYEQYF. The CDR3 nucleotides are TGTGCCAGCAGCCGTCTAGTAGGTGAATCCTACGAGCAGTACTTC. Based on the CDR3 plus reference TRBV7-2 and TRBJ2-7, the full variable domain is GAGVSQSPSNKVTEKGKDVELRCDPISGHTALYWYRQSLGQGLEFLIYFQGNSAPDKSGLPSDRFSAERTGGSVSTLTIQRTQQEDSAVYLCASSRLVGESYEQYFGPGTRLTVT.

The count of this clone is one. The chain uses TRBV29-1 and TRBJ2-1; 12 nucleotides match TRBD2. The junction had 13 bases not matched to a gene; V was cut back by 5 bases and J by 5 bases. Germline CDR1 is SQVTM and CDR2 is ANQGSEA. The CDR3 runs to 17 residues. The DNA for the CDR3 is TGCAGCGTTCCTACCAATTCCCTAGCGGGAGGGGACAATGAGCAGTTCTTC. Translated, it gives CSVPTNSLAGGDNEQFF.

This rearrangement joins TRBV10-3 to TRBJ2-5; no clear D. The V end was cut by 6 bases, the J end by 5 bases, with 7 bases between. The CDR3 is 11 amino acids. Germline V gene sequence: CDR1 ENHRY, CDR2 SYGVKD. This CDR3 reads CAISPGETQYF. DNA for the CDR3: TGTGCCATCAGCCCCGGGGAGACCCAGTACTTC.

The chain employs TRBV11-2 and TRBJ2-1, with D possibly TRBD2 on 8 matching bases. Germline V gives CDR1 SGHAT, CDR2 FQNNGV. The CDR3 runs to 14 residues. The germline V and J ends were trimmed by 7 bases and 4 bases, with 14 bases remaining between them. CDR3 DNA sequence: TGTGCCAGCATCCGGGAGGGACAGTACAATGAGCAGTTCTTC. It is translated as CASIREGQYNEQFF.

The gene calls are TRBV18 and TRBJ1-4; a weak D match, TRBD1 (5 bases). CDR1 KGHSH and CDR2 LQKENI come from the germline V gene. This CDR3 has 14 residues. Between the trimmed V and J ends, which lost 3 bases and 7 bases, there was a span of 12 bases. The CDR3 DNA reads TGTGCCAGCTCACCCCCCCGGACACGTGAAAAACTGTTTTTT. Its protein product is CASSPPRTREKLFF.

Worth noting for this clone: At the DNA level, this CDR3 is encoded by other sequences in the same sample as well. CDR3 nucleotides: TGCGCCAGCAGCTTGGAAGGGGGGAACACTGAAGCTTTCTTT. It encodes CASSLEGGNTEAFF. The chain combines TRBV5-1 with TRBJ1-1, with D possibly matching TRBD1 (6 bases). CDR1 SGHRS and CDR2 YFSETQ come from the germline V gene. This CDR3 has 14 residues. V was shortened by 0 bases and J by 1 base, with 7 bases between the two germline ends.

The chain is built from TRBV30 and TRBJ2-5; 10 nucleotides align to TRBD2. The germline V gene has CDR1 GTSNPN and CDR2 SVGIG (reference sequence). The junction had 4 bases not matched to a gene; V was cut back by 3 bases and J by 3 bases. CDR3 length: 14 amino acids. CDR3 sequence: CAWRTSGKKETQYF. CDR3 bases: TGTGCCTGGAGAACTAGCGGGAAGAAAGAGACCCAGTACTTC.

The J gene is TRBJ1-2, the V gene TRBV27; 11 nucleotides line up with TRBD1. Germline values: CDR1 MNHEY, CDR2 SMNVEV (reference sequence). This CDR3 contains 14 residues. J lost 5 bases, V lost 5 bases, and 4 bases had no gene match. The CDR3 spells CASSPGQGAYGYTF. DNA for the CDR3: TGTGCCAGCAGTCCAGGACAGGGGGCTTATGGCTACACCTTC.